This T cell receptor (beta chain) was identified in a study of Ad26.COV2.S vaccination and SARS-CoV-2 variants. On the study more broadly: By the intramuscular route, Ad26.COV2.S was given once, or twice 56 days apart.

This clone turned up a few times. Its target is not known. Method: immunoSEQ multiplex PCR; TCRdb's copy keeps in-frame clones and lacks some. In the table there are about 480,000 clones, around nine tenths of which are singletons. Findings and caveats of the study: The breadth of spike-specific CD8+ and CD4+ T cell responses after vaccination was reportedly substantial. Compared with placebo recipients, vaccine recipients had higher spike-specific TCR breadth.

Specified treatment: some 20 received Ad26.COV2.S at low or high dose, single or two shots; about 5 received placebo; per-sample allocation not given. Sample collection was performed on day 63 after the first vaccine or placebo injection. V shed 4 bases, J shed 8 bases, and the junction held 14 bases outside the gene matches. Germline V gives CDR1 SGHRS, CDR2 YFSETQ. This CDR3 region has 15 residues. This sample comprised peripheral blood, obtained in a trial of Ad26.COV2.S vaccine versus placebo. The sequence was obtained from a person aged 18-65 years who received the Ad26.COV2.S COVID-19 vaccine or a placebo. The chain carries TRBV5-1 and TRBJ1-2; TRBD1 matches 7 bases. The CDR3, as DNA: TGCGCCAGCAGCCATACGGGACAGACACACAGGGGCTACACCTTC. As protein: CASSHTGQTHRGYTF.